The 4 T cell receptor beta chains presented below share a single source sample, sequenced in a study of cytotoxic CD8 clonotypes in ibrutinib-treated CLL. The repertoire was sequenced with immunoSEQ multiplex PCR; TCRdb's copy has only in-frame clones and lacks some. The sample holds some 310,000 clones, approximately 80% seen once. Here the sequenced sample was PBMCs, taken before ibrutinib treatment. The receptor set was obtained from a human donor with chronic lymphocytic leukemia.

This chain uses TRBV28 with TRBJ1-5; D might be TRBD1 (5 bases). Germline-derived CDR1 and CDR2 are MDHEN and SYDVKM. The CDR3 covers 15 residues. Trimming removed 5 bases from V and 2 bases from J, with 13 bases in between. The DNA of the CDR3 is TGTGCCAGCAGTGAATTTCGCAGGGGCAATCAGCCCCAGCATTTT. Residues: CASSEFRRGNQPQHF.

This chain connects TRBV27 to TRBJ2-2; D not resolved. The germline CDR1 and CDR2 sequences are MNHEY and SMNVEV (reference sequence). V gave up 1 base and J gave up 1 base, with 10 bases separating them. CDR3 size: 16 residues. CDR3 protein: CASSLWQTLNTGELFF. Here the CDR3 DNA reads TGTGCCAGCAGTTTATGGCAGACTTTGAACACCGGGGAGCTGTTTTTT.

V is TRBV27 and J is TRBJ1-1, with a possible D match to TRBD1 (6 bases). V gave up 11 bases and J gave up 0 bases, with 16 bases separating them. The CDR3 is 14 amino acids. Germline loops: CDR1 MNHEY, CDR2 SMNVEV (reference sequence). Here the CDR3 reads CASRTGTLNTEAFF. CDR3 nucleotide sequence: TGTGCCTCTCGTACAGGGACCCTGAACACTGAAGCTTTCTTT.

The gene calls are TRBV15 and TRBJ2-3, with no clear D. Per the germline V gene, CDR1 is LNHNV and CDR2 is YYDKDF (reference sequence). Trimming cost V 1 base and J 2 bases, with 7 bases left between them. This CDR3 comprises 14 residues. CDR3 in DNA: TGTGCCACCAGCAGAGGTGACCTCACAGATACGCAGTATTTT. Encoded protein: CATSRGDLTDTQYF. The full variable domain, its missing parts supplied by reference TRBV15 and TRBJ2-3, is DAMVIQNPRYQVTQFGKPVTLSCSQTLNHNVMYWYQQKSSQAPKLLFHYYDKDFNNEADTPDNFQSRRPNTSFCFLDIRSPGLGDTAMYLCATSRGDLTDTQYFGPGTRLTVL.